The 25 T cell receptor beta chains below come from one sample, sequenced in a study of cytomegalovirus exposure and HLA in healthy donors. This PCR relied on a set of 60 Vbeta primers and 13 Jbeta primers. Measured with immunoSEQ multiplex PCR; TCRdb has only the in-frame clones, and not every one. Of about 200,000 clones listed, approximately 79% are singletons. Material for sequencing was PBMCs. These receptors all stem from a man aged 45-60 years in good health and CMV-seronegative.

The chain is built from TRBV18 and TRBJ2-2, with 13 positions matching TRBD2. Germline values: CDR1 KGHSH, CDR2 LQKENI. V shed 6 bases, J shed 2 bases, and the junction held 6 bases outside the gene matches. The CDR3 loop spans 17 amino acids. In nucleotides, the CDR3 is TGTGCCAGCTCCCCTAAGGGACTAGCGGGAAACACCGGGGAGCTGTTTTTT. Amino acid sequence: CASSPKGLAGNTGELFF.

The chain links TRBV7-3 to TRBJ2-1; 9 bases agree with TRBD2. This CDR3 contains 16 residues. Germline V lookup: CDR1 SGHTA, CDR2 FQGTGA. After removal of 3 bases from V and 4 bases from J, the junction contained 7 bases not matched to a gene. The CDR3 DNA reads TGTGCCAGCAGCTTGGCAGCGGGAGGTGGGTACAATGAGCAGTTCTTC. This encodes CASSLAAGGGYNEQFF.

The chain combines TRBV11-2 with TRBJ1-1; possibly TRBD1 for D (5 bases). From germline, CDR1 is SGHAT and CDR2 FQNNGV. Trimming cost V 5 bases and J 4 bases, with 14 bases left between them. The CDR3 is 14 residues long. CDR3 region: CASSPISRVTEAFF. The CDR3 coding sequence is TGTGCCAGCAGCCCCATCTCCAGGGTCACTGAAGCTTTCTTT.

The V and J genes are TRBV27 and TRBJ1-1; maybe TRBD1 (6 bases). The CDR3 extends over 15 amino acids. Germline assignment: CDR1 MNHEY and CDR2 SMNVEV (reference sequence). V dropped 4 bases and J dropped 0 bases, with 12 bases sitting between them. The CDR3 DNA is TGTGCCAGCAGTTACTCAGGGGCCCTGAACACTGAAGCTTTCTTT. This sequence encodes CASSYSGALNTEAFF.

The CDR3 protein is CASSLGGTGVSMGYTF. The CDR3, as DNA: TGTGCCAGCAGCTTAGGCGGGACAGGGGTTTCGATGGGCTACACCTTC. The gene calls are TRBV7-2 and TRBJ1-2; 10 nucleotides align to TRBD1. With V trimmed by 1 base and J by 8 bases, 10 bases remained unmatched. Germline lookup yields CDR1 SGHTA and CDR2 FQGNSA. The CDR3 is 16 amino acids. Combining the CDR3 with reference TRBV7-2 and TRBJ1-2 gives the whole variable domain GAGVSQSPSNKVTEKGKDVELRCDPISGHTALYWYRQSLGQGLEFLIYFQGNSAPDKSGLPSDRFSAERTGGSVSTLTIQRTQQEDSAVYLCASSLGGTGVSMGYTFGSGTRLTVV.

V is TRBV2 and J is TRBJ2-1, with no clear D. Germline V gene lookup returns CDR1 SNHLY and CDR2 FYNNEI. Trimming pared 6 bases from V and 0 bases from J, leaving 9 bases between. The CDR3 has 14 amino acids. The CDR3, as DNA: TGTGCCAGCAGAAGCGAGAGCTCCTACAATGAGCAGTTCTTC. It codes for CASRSESSYNEQFF.

J is TRBJ2-6 and V is TRBV28, with D possibly being TRBD1 (6 bases). The ends were cut back, 3 bases at V and 0 bases at J, with 9 bases in the middle. This CDR3 region has 16 residues. In germline, CDR1 is MDHEN, CDR2 SYDVKM. In DNA form, the CDR3 reads TGTGCCAGCAGTTTTCCAGGGGTCTCTGGGGCCAACGTCCTGACTTTC. It yields the protein CASSFPGVSGANVLTF.

This clone was recorded once. The chain recombines TRBV2 with TRBJ1-6, with D perhaps TRBD1 (6 bases). V lost 2 bases and J 8 bases, leaving 10 bases between the germline ends. CDR3 length: 14 residues. Germline-derived CDR1 and CDR2 are SNHLY and FYNNEI. As DNA, the CDR3 is TGTGCCAGCAGTGAAACAGGGACCGATTCACCCCTCCACTTT. Amino acid sequence: CASSETGTDSPLHF.

The genes are TRBV11-2 and TRBJ2-3, with a weak D call TRBD1 (5 bases). Per the germline V gene, CDR1 is SGHAT and CDR2 is FQNNGV. Trimming removed 4 bases at V and 8 bases at J, with 13 bases between. CDR3 length: 13 residues. CDR3 in amino acids: CASSSDSFFTQYF. The CDR3 nucleotides are TGTGCCAGCAGCTCAGACAGTTTTTTTACGCAGTATTTT.

This clone came up a few times. The chain links TRBV9 to TRBJ1-4; TRBD1 matches at 7 bases. Germline CDR1 and CDR2: SGDLS and YYNGEE. This CDR3 contains 15 residues. After removal of 4 bases from V and 7 bases from J, the junction contained 10 bases not matched to a gene. The CDR3 sequence is CASSKKQGWSEKLFF. The CDR3, as DNA: TGTGCCAGCAGCAAGAAACAGGGGTGGTCTGAAAAACTGTTTTTT.

CDR3: CSVEWGGSRYGYTF. The CDR3 DNA sequence: TGCAGCGTTGAATGGGGGGGTTCGCGCTATGGCTACACCTTC. The chain employs TRBV29-1 and TRBJ1-2, with D possibly being TRBD1 (5 bases). V was trimmed by 2 bases and J by 4 bases, leaving 14 bases between them. The V gene's germline CDR1 is SQVTM and CDR2 ANQGSEA. The CDR3 is made up of 14 amino acids.

V usage is TRBV29-1 and J usage is TRBJ2-5; perhaps TRBD1 as D (6 bases). V was cut by 7 bases and J by 1 base, with 10 bases left in between. The CDR3 is 12 residues long. The V gene's germline CDR1 is SQVTM and CDR2 ANQGSEA. The CDR3, as DNA: TGCAGCGCAACAGGGTCCCAAGAGACCCAGTACTTC. Amino acid sequence: CSATGSQETQYF.

The genes are TRBV5-4 and TRBJ2-7; 9 bases match TRBD2. V was clipped by 9 bases and J by 7 bases; unmatched bases: 14. Germline V gives CDR1 SGHNT, CDR2 YYREEE (reference sequence). The CDR3 is 14 residues long. The CDR3 sequence: CAILTGSGSGEQYF. The CDR3 DNA reads as TGTGCCATCCTTACCGGTAGCGGGAGCGGGGAGCAGTACTTC.

This clone was counted a few times. The chain uses TRBV9 and TRBJ1-1; possible D gene TRBD1, 5 bases. Germline CDR1 reads SGDLS; CDR2 reads YYNGEE. The CDR3 loop spans 17 amino acids. Deletions cut 0 bases from V and 2 bases from J, with 17 bases between. CDR3 amino acids: CASSVDGTSGSNTEAFF. In DNA, the CDR3 is TGTGCCAGCAGCGTAGACGGGACGAGCGGGAGCAACACTGAAGCTTTCTTT.

The chain carries TRBV19 and TRBJ1-5; the match to TRBD1 covers 7 bases. V shed 5 bases, J shed 3 bases, and the junction held 10 bases outside the gene matches. Germline V gene sequence: CDR1 LNHDA, CDR2 SQIVND (reference sequence). This CDR3 is built from 16 residues. The CDR3 reads CASSAQGKGVNQPQHF. The DNA for the CDR3 is TGTGCCAGTAGTGCACAGGGGAAGGGCGTCAATCAGCCCCAGCATTTT.

The chain recombines TRBV7-9 with TRBJ2-2; D perhaps matches TRBD1 (6 bases). Germline V gene data show CDR1 as SEHNR and CDR2 as FQNEAQ (reference sequence). With 5 bases removed from V and 7 bases from J, the gap between germline ends came to 11 bases. CDR3 length: 13 residues. This CDR3 reads CASSADRLGELFF. For the CDR3, the DNA is TGTGCCAGCAGCGCGGACAGACTCGGGGAGCTGTTTTTT.

This clone was seen only a few times. This chain links TRBV10-3 with TRBJ2-5, with D tentatively TRBD1 (6 bases). The CDR3 length is 14 residues. The germline V gene encodes CDR1 ENHRY and CDR2 SYGVKD. The V end was cut by 6 bases, the J end by 3 bases, with 14 bases between. Written as DNA, the CDR3 is TGTGCCATCAGCCTAACAGGGCTCGAAGAGACCCAGTACTTC. Amino acids: CAISLTGLEETQYF.

This chain uses TRBV10-3 with TRBJ1-1; 10 bases are shared with TRBD1. The germline V gene encodes CDR1 ENHRY and CDR2 SYGVKD. V trimming: 4 bases; J trimming: 1 base; junction bases outside the gene matches: 0. The CDR3 loop spans 14 amino acids. The CDR3: CAISGTGGNTEAFF. CDR3 nucleotides: TGTGCCATCAGTGGGACAGGGGGGAACACTGAAGCTTTCTTT.

The chain links TRBV6-5 to TRBJ1-5, with D possibly matching TRBD1 (5 bases). Germline V gene data show CDR1 as MNHEY and CDR2 as SVGAGI. V was clipped by 0 bases and J by 5 bases, with 14 bases between them. The CDR3 loop spans 16 amino acids. This CDR3 is CASSYSDRGTHQPQHF. Here the CDR3 DNA reads TGTGCCAGCAGTTACTCAGACAGAGGAACCCATCAGCCCCAGCATTTT.

This clone was detected a few times. Other DNA sequences within the sample encode an identical CDR3. This chain joins TRBV6-5 and TRBJ1-1; TRBD1 agrees at 7 bases. This CDR3 is 14 amino acids long. The trim removed 6 bases at V and 0 bases at J, leaving 4 bases unmatched. Germline lookup yields CDR1 MNHEY and CDR2 SVGAGI. CDR3 nucleotide sequence: TGTGCCAGCAGCCCGGGACAGATGAACACTGAAGCTTTCTTT. This encodes CASSPGQMNTEAFF.

V usage is TRBV28 and J usage is TRBJ2-5; D is perhaps TRBD2 (6 bases). Germline V gene lookup returns CDR1 MDHEN and CDR2 SYDVKM. This CDR3 has 13 residues. Trimming took off 4 bases at V and 8 bases at J, with 14 bases between the two ends. In DNA, the CDR3 is TGTGCCAGCAGTTCCAGGGCCGCGGGAACCCAGTACTTC. Translation: CASSSRAAGTQYF.

The V and J genes are TRBV6-6 and TRBJ2-5, with TRBD2 matching over 9 bases. J gave up 11 bases and V 2 bases, and 15 bases lay outside the gene matches. CDR1 and CDR2 from the germline V gene are MNHNY and SVGAGI (reference sequence). There are 16 residues in the CDR3. As DNA, the CDR3 is TGTGCCAGCAGTTACGGCGGTAGCGGGAGACAAGGGGAGCAGTACTTC. Translating gives CASSYGGSGRQGEQYF.

The chain couples TRBV28 to TRBJ2-3; weak D call: TRBD1 (5 bases). From germline, CDR1 is MDHEN and CDR2 SYDVKM. CDR3 size: 15 residues. V dropped 5 bases and J dropped 2 bases, with 14 bases sitting between them. CDR3 coding DNA: TGTGCCAGCAGTGGCAGGGCTCCTAACACAGATACGCAGTATTTT. Its translation: CASSGRAPNTDTQYF.

The chain employs TRBV9 and TRBJ1-2; 9 nucleotides match TRBD1. V lost 3 bases, J lost 2 bases, and 5 bases stayed unmatched. CDR3 length: 15 residues. Germline CDR1 SGDLS, CDR2 YYNGEE. The CDR3 DNA reads TGTGCCAGCAGCGGACTCGGACAGGGGAACTATGGCTACACCTTC. Protein sequence: CASSGLGQGNYGYTF.

The V gene is TRBV18, the J gene TRBJ2-5, with 11 nucleotides matching TRBD2. This CDR3 is built from 14 residues. The germline V gene has CDR1 KGHSH and CDR2 LQKENI. The ends lost 8 bases at V and 5 bases at J; junction bases unmatched: 7. Here the CDR3 DNA reads TGTGCCAGCCGACGAACTAGCGGGAGTGAGACCCAGTACTTC. This codes for CASRRTSGSETQYF.